Included here is one TCR beta chain sequence, with context. Its specificity is not known. TCRdb re-analysed the 5' RACE reads in MiXCR, keeping a single row per CDR3 protein. The sample yields about 270,000 distinct CDR3 sequences, 15% to 17% seen once. The data stem from a study of T-cell memory formation after mild COVID-19. Study-level background: Largely donor-specific sequence clusters came from two donors. Overall study findings and caveats: Clones contracting across day 15 to 85 had a balanced CD4/CD8 profile; later expanding clones leaned CD4+.

The source of this sequence is an adult woman who had mild COVID-19 (a few samples of this study predate the infection). Cell type and time point are not known. The sample taken for sequencing was PBMCs or a T cell subset sorted from them (not recorded which).

In DNA, the CDR3 is TGTGCCAGCAGCTTCACCTACAGGGGGCGAAGTTATGGCTACACCTTC. Residues: CASSFTYRGRSYGYTF. The chain couples TRBV27 to TRBJ1-2, with 9 bases matching TRBD1. V was clipped by 6 bases and J by 5 bases; unmatched bases: 13. Per germline, CDR1 MNHEY and CDR2 SMNVEV (reference sequence). The CDR3 spans 16 residues.